Below are 16 T cell receptor beta chains sequenced from a single sample in a study of T cell responses to AZD1222 COVID-19 vaccine. Profiling relied on immunoSEQ multiplex PCR, and the TCRdb table lists in-frame clones only, not all of them. This table holds under 100,000 clones, around 90% found once. Sequenced material: peripheral blood, taken on day 0 of AZD1222 vaccination. These receptors were taken from an adult in good health.

This clone has a single count. This chain connects TRBV19 to TRBJ2-7; D gene ambiguous. This CDR3 is built from 13 residues. Germline loops: CDR1 LNHDA, CDR2 SQIVND (reference sequence). Trimming removed 3 bases from V and 2 bases from J, with 8 bases in between. Here the CDR3 reads CASSITSTYEQYF. CDR3 in DNA: TGTGCCAGTAGTATCACCAGTACCTACGAGCAGTACTTC. Full variable domain (missing parts from reference TRBV19 and TRBJ2-7): DGGITQSPKYLFRKEGQNVTLSCEQNLNHDAMYWYRQDPGQGLRLIYYSQIVNDFQKGDIAEGYSVSREKKESFPLTVTSAQKNPTAFYLCASSITSTYEQYFGPGTRLTVT.

The count of this clone is one. The V gene is TRBV5-4, the J gene TRBJ2-1, with TRBD2 identical over 12 bases. This CDR3 is built from 15 residues. V lost 3 bases and J lost 7; bases outside the gene matches: 5. The germline CDR1 and CDR2 sequences are SGHNT and YYREEE (reference sequence). The CDR3 here is CASSSGLAGNNEQFF. In DNA form, the CDR3 reads TGTGCCAGCAGCTCAGGACTAGCGGGAAATAATGAGCAGTTCTTC.

This clone has only a few counts. V gene TRBV11-3 combines with J gene TRBJ2-7, with TRBD1 as a possible D gene (5 bases). The CDR3 length is 15 residues. CDR1 and CDR2 (germline): SGHNT, YENEEA. V was trimmed by 0 bases and J by 0 bases, leaving 9 bases between them. CDR3 protein: CASSLDRAVSYEQYF. The CDR3 DNA is TGTGCCAGCAGCTTAGACAGGGCGGTCTCCTACGAGCAGTACTTC.

The chain is built from TRBV5-6 and TRBJ2-2; D unclear. The CDR3 is made up of 16 amino acids. Trimming took 4 bases from V and 0 from J, leaving 13 bases between them. Germline V gives CDR1 SGHDT, CDR2 YYEEEE. The CDR3 coding sequence is TGTGCCAGCAGCCCCCTCGGCCGGGCGAACACCGGGGAGCTGTTTTTT. Protein product: CASSPLGRANTGELFF.

This chain links TRBV18 with TRBJ1-5, with D possibly being TRBD1 (6 bases). The germline V and J ends were trimmed by 4 bases and 4 bases, with 8 bases remaining between them. CDR1 and CDR2 from the germline V gene are KGHSH and LQKENI. The CDR3 sequence is 13 residues long. The DNA for the CDR3 is TGTGCCAGCTCACGGACAGAAAATCAGCCCCAGCATTTT. This sequence encodes CASSRTENQPQHF.

The rearrangement links TRBV28 to TRBJ2-2, with D possibly matching TRBD1 (8 bases). Germline V gene lookup returns CDR1 MDHEN and CDR2 SYDVKM. CDR3 length: 17 residues. V was cut by 5 bases and J by 4 bases, with 20 bases left in between. The CDR3 loop reads CASSPGQGRGGTGELFF. CDR3 nucleotide sequence: TGTGCCAGCAGTCCCGGACAGGGAAGGGGGGGCACCGGGGAGCTGTTTTTT.

The chain links TRBV7-8 to TRBJ1-1; possibly TRBD1 for D (6 bases). Germline CDR1 SGHVS, CDR2 FQNEAQ. The length of the CDR3 is 13 residues. V lost 5 bases to trimming and J lost 4 bases, with 11 bases between them. The CDR3 DNA reads TGTGCCAGCAGCGTCGACAGGCCCACTGAAGCTTTCTTT. It translates to CASSVDRPTEAFF.

V is TRBV24-1 and J is TRBJ2-1, with D maybe TRBD1 (6 bases). V lost 4 bases and J 9 bases, leaving 12 bases between the germline ends. The CDR3 is 13 residues long. Germline V gives CDR1 KGHDR, CDR2 SFDVKD. In DNA form, the CDR3 reads TGTGCCACCAGTGACCTACAGGGAATTGAGCAGTTCTTC. Translation: CATSDLQGIEQFF.

The table lists this clone with a few counts. The chain uses TRBV6-1 and TRBJ1-2; 8 bases fit TRBD1. Germline assignment: CDR1 MNHNS and CDR2 SASEGT. With V trimmed by 2 bases and J by 7 bases, 3 bases remained unmatched. CDR3 length: 13 amino acids. The CDR3 loop is CASSEQGAGGYTF. In DNA, the CDR3 is TGTGCCAGCAGTGAACAGGGGGCGGGTGGCTACACCTTC.

V and J are TRBV5-8 and TRBJ1-5; 7 nucleotides align to TRBD1. Trimming removed 1 base from V and 7 bases from J; junction bases left unmatched: 2. The germline V gene encodes CDR1 SGHTS and CDR2 YDEGEE. This CDR3 contains 13 residues. The chain's CDR3 is CASSLTGEQPQHF. The CDR3 coding sequence is TGTGCCAGCAGCTTGACAGGGGAACAGCCCCAGCATTTT.

This clone has just a few counts. The chain recombines TRBV19 with TRBJ1-6; D possibly corresponds to TRBD1 (5 bases). The CDR3 is 14 amino acids. Trimming removed 5 bases at V and 7 bases at J, with 12 bases between. Germline loops: CDR1 LNHDA, CDR2 SQIVND (reference sequence). This CDR3 is CASSLGTVNSPLHF. The CDR3 nucleotides are TGTGCCAGTAGTCTAGGGACCGTGAATTCACCCCTCCACTTT.

The DNA of the CDR3 is TGTGCCAGCAGCCAATGGGGGGCGCGAGGTTCACCCCTCCACTTT. As protein: CASSQWGARGSPLHF. This rearrangement joins TRBV28 to TRBJ1-6; D possibly corresponds to TRBD1 (6 bases). Trimming stripped 6 bases from V and 9 bases from J, with 18 bases between. Germline CDR1 is MDHEN and CDR2 is SYDVKM. CDR3 length: 15 amino acids. Variable domain in full (rest from reference TRBV28 and TRBJ1-6): DVKVTQSSRYLVKRTGEKVFLECVQDMDHENMFWYRQDPGLGLRLIYFSYDVKMKEKGDIPEGYSVSREKKERFSLILESASTNQTSMYLCASSQWGARGSPLHFGNGTRLTVT.

This sequence joins TRBV28 and TRBJ2-3; the match to TRBD1 covers 9 bases. Germline V CDR1 and CDR2: MDHEN, SYDVKM. The CDR3 extends over 16 amino acids. V shed 5 bases, J shed 0 bases, and the junction held 6 bases outside the gene matches. Written as DNA, the CDR3 is TGTGCCAGCAGTCCCGACAGGGGGTTAAGCACAGATACGCAGTATTTT. It codes for CASSPDRGLSTDTQYF.

This clone was recorded once. The rearrangement links TRBV21-1 to TRBJ1-5. TRBV21-1 is given as a pseudogene. This CDR3 is built from 14 residues. The CDR3: CASSKAVTGQPQHF. CDR3 in DNA: TGTGCCAGCAGCAAAGCGGTAACTGGTCAGCCCCAGCATTTT.

The V and J genes are TRBV28 and TRBJ2-3, with TRBD2 matching over 7 bases. After removal of 5 bases from V and 4 bases from J, the junction contained 6 bases not matched to a gene. The CDR3 spans 14 residues. CDR1 and CDR2 (germline): MDHEN, SYDVKM. CDR3 region: CASSKRLAPDTQYF. CDR3 DNA: TGTGCCAGCAGTAAAAGACTAGCCCCAGATACGCAGTATTTT. Based on the CDR3 plus reference TRBV28 and TRBJ2-3, the full variable domain is DVKVTQSSRYLVKRTGEKVFLECVQDMDHENMFWYRQDPGLGLRLIYFSYDVKMKEKGDIPEGYSVSREKKERFSLILESASTNQTSMYLCASSKRLAPDTQYFGPGTRLTVL.

This rearrangement joins TRBV27 to TRBJ1-6; TRBD1 agrees at 7 bases. J gave up 7 bases and V 5 bases, and 5 bases lay outside the gene matches. CDR1 is MNHEY, CDR2 SMNVEV, per germline (reference sequence). The CDR3 has 14 residues. CDR3 DNA sequence: TGTGCCAGCAGTAAGACAGGGTGGAATTCACCCCTCCACTTT. Encoded protein: CASSKTGWNSPLHF.